This passage covers 2 T cell receptor beta chains from one sample sequenced in a study of HIV-infected patients and healthy controls. TCRdb redid the calling of the 5' RACE reads with MiXCR, one entry per CDR3 protein. The profile shows around 58,000 distinct CDR3 sequences, around 21% of them singletons. The specimen sequenced was CD4+ T cells from blood. These receptors were taken from a human donor in good health.

This clonotype has more than one count but fewer than ten. This chain connects TRBV20-1 to TRBJ1-4, with unresolved D. Trimming pared 3 bases from V and 3 bases from J, leaving 8 bases between. This CDR3 spans 13 amino acids. The germline V gene encodes CDR1 DFQATT and CDR2 SNEGSKA (reference sequence). CDR3 amino acids: CSARGGSNEKLFF. The CDR3 nucleotides are TGCAGTGCTAGGGGCGGATCTAATGAAAAACTGTTTTTT.

The CDR3 coding sequence is TGTGCCAGCAGTTTACGACTAGCGGGTACCGGGGAGCTGTTTTTT. Residues: CASSLRLAGTGELFF. V usage is TRBV12-3 or TRBV12-4 and J usage is TRBJ2-2; 10 bases line up with TRBD2. The V gene end was trimmed by 2 bases and the J gene end by 5 bases; junction bases not matched to a gene: 2. The CDR3 totals 15 residues.